These 23 T cell receptor beta chains originate from one sample sequenced in a study of blood T cell repertoires in COVID-19. Sequencing used immunoSEQ multiplex PCR; TCRdb keeps in-frame clones, though not all of them. The data show some 500,000 clones, with 85% to 90% seen just once and 7.5% to 9% held by the top ten. The sequenced sample was peripheral blood. The receptors stem from a woman in her 50s with COVID-19, enrolled during active disease.

Only a few counts were recorded for this clone. The chain recombines TRBV5-1 with TRBJ1-1, with 7 bases that match TRBD1. The trim removed 0 bases at V and 1 base at J, leaving 3 bases unmatched. The CDR3 runs to 15 residues. From germline, CDR1 is SGHRS and CDR2 YFSETQ. CDR3 amino acids: CASSLGTGSNTEAFF. Here the CDR3 DNA reads TGCGCCAGCAGCTTGGGGACAGGCTCGAACACTGAAGCTTTCTTT. Drawing the rest from reference TRBV5-1 and TRBJ1-1, the complete variable domain is KAGVTQTPRYLIKTRGQQVTLSCSPISGHRSVSWYQQTPGQGLQFLFEYFSETQRNKGNFPGRFSGRQFSNSRSEMNVSTLELGDSALYLCASSLGTGSNTEAFFGQGTRLTVV.

V usage is TRBV6-5 and J usage is TRBJ2-1, with TRBD1 matching 8 bases. The CDR3 has 15 residues. The trim removed 4 bases at V and 1 base at J, leaving 3 bases unmatched. Looked up from germline, CDR1 is MNHEY and CDR2 is SVGAGI. In nucleotides, the CDR3 is TGTGCCAGCAGTTCGGACAGGGAGTCCTACAATGAGCAGTTCTTC. This sequence encodes CASSSDRESYNEQFF.

V usage is TRBV19 and J usage is TRBJ1-1, with D possibly matching TRBD1 (6 bases). In germline, CDR1 is LNHDA, CDR2 SQIVND (reference sequence). The CDR3 has 14 residues. Trimming took off 1 base at V and 5 bases at J, with 11 bases between the two ends. For the CDR3, the DNA is TGTGCCAGTAGTATAGGCCAGGGGCCGACTGAAGCTTTCTTT. Translated, it gives CASSIGQGPTEAFF.

V usage is TRBV19 and J usage is TRBJ1-1, with D unclear. Trimming shortened V by 4 bases and J by 1 base, and 13 bases separated the two germline ends. The V gene's germline CDR1 is LNHDA and CDR2 SQIVND (reference sequence). The CDR3 has 15 amino acids. The CDR3 nucleotides read TGTGCCAGTAGTACCCGGACTGCATCGAACACTGAAGCTTTCTTT. Protein product: CASSTRTASNTEAFF.

This rearrangement joins TRBV10-3 to TRBJ2-7; the D gene is possibly TRBD2 (6 bases). The CDR3 loop spans 12 amino acids. Trimming left V 0 bases short and J 11 bases short, with 11 bases between. From germline, CDR1 is ENHRY and CDR2 SYGVKD. The CDR3 nucleotides are TGTGCCATCAGTGAGTCGGGAGGAGAAAAGTACTTC. Translation: CAISESGGEKYF.

The CDR3 loop is CASSPDRVDNEQFF. The CDR3 region has the DNA TGTGCCAGCAGCCCCGACAGGGTAGATAATGAGCAGTTCTTC. V is TRBV7-2 and J is TRBJ2-1, with TRBD1 matching over 7 bases. Per germline, CDR1 SGHTA and CDR2 FQGNSA. V lost 5 bases, J lost 7 bases, and 8 bases stayed unmatched. The CDR3 length is 14 residues. The complete variable domain, with remaining parts taken from reference TRBV7-2 and TRBJ2-1, reads GAGVSQSPSNKVTEKGKDVELRCDPISGHTALYWYRQSLGQGLEFLIYFQGNSAPDKSGLPSDRFSAERTGGSVSTLTIQRTQQEDSAVYLCASSPDRVDNEQFFGPGTRLTVL.

This clone has a single count. The CDR3 coding sequence is TGTGCTAGTGCCACAGGGGGTGGTTGGGCCGGGGAGCTGTTTTTT. It yields the protein CASATGGGWAGELFF. V gene TRBV12-5 combines with J gene TRBJ2-2; 8 nucleotides line up with TRBD1. Germline V lookup: CDR1 LGHNT, CDR2 FRNRAP. The CDR3 has 15 amino acids. The V and J ends lost 7 bases and 6 bases, in that order; junction bases with no gene match: 10.

The chain carries TRBV11-2 and TRBJ2-2, with 9 bases identical to TRBD2. The CDR3 runs to 16 residues. V was pared by 4 bases and J by 8 bases, with 11 bases of the junction left unmatched. Per germline, CDR1 SGHAT and CDR2 FQNNGV. The CDR3 nucleotides read TGTGCCAGCAGCTCTCGAAGTAGCGGGGGATCAGGGGAGCTGTTTTTT. Encoded protein: CASSSRSSGGSGELFF.

The chain has TRBV27 and TRBJ1-2, with 7 positions matching TRBD1. Germline CDR1 MNHEY, CDR2 SMNVEV (reference sequence). V shed 2 bases, J shed 8 bases, and the junction held 5 bases outside the gene matches. The CDR3 has 13 amino acids. The CDR3 bases are TGTGCCAGCAGTTTAACAGGGGCTCAAGGCTACACCTTC. This sequence encodes CASSLTGAQGYTF.

The rearrangement joins TRBV4-1 to TRBJ1-5; no firm D call. Germline CDR1 and CDR2: MGHRA and YSYEKL. This CDR3 contains 14 residues. The V and J ends lost 1 base and 9 bases respectively, with 13 bases between them. The CDR3: CASSQGAPDPPQHF. The CDR3 DNA follows: TGCGCCAGCAGCCAAGGGGCACCTGACCCGCCCCAGCATTTT.

This clone was counted only a few times. J is TRBJ1-1 and V is TRBV5-1; 7 bases align to TRBD1. CDR3 length equals 16 residues. The germline V gene has CDR1 SGHRS and CDR2 YFSETQ. After removal of 0 bases from V and 0 bases from J, the junction contained 5 bases not matched to a gene. The CDR3, as DNA: TGCGCCAGCAGCTTGGGCGGACAGGTCATGAACACTGAAGCTTTCTTT. Protein product: CASSLGGQVMNTEAFF.

The genes are TRBV5-1 and TRBJ1-1; perhaps TRBD1 as D (5 bases). Germline-derived CDR1 and CDR2 are SGHRS and YFSETQ. The CDR3 has 11 amino acids. Trimming removed 3 bases at V and 10 bases at J, with 10 bases between. CDR3 nucleotide sequence: TGCGCCAGCAGCTCCGGGGGGAGAGCTTTCTTT. Its translation: CASSSGGRAFF.

V is TRBV4-1 and J is TRBJ1-2; possibly TRBD1 for D (6 bases). CDR1 and CDR2 from the germline V gene are MGHRA and YSYEKL. V gave up 3 bases and J gave up 0 bases, with 17 bases separating them. The CDR3 spans 17 residues. In nucleotides, the CDR3 is TGCGCCAGCAGCCAGCCGGGGGGGCAGAGGGCTAACTATGGCTACACCTTC. Its translation: CASSQPGGQRANYGYTF.

This clone was seen only once. The V gene is TRBV2, the J gene TRBJ1-1; 9 bases are a match to TRBD1. CDR1 is SNHLY, CDR2 FYNNEI, per germline. The CDR3 runs 14 residues. Trimming cost V 5 bases and J 5 bases; bases outside gene matches: 6. For the CDR3, the DNA is TGTGCCAGCAGTAGGGACAGGGTGGGAACTGAAGCTTTCTTT. As protein: CASSRDRVGTEAFF. Combining the CDR3 with reference TRBV2 and TRBJ1-1 gives the whole variable domain EPEVTQTPSHQVTQMGQEVILRCVPISNHLYFYWYRQILGQKVEFLVSFYNNEISEKSEIFDDQFSVERPDGSNFTLKIRSTKLEDSAMYFCASSRDRVGTEAFFGQGTRLTVV.

The V and J genes are TRBV18 and TRBJ1-4; no definite D call. The germline V and J ends were trimmed by 6 bases and 3 bases, with 14 bases remaining between them. This CDR3 comprises 15 residues. The germline CDR1 and CDR2 sequences are KGHSH and LQKENI. CDR3 DNA: TGTGCCAGCTCGCAAAGCGGGCAACCTAATGAAAAACTGTTTTTT. This translates into CASSQSGQPNEKLFF.

In the case of this clone: The same CDR3 also results from other DNA sequences found in this sample. The J gene is TRBJ2-7, the V gene TRBV11-2, with 11 bases identical to TRBD1. Germline assignment: CDR1 SGHAT and CDR2 FQNNGV. The ends lost 5 bases at V and 2 bases at J; junction bases unmatched: 2. The CDR3 loop spans 14 amino acids. CDR3 bases: TGTGCCAGCAGCCTGGGACAGGGGGCCTACGAGCAGTACTTC. Translating gives CASSLGQGAYEQYF.

This chain links TRBV10-3 with TRBJ2-1, with 9 nucleotides matching TRBD2. The CDR3 sequence is 13 residues long. The germline V gene has CDR1 ENHRY and CDR2 SYGVKD. With 8 bases clipped from V and 4 bases from J, the junction kept 3 bases outside the gene matches. The CDR3 loop is CAIASGVYNEQFF. CDR3 DNA sequence: TGTGCCATCGCTAGCGGGGTTTACAATGAGCAGTTCTTC.

V and J are TRBV6-1 and TRBJ2-1, with 9 bases aligning to TRBD2. This CDR3 has 15 amino acids. Germline V gives CDR1 MNHNS, CDR2 SASEGT. J lost 6 bases, V lost 3 bases, and 6 bases had no gene match. The CDR3 sequence: CASSDKRGAVNEQFF. In DNA form, the CDR3 reads TGTGCCAGCAGTGATAAGCGGGGGGCCGTCAATGAGCAGTTCTTC.

The chain employs TRBV6-5 and TRBJ2-5; D perhaps matches TRBD1 (5 bases). Germline assignment: CDR1 MNHEY and CDR2 SVGAGI. The CDR3 runs 14 residues. V lost 0 bases and J lost 5, with 10 bases in between. DNA of the CDR3: TGTGCCAGCAGTTACTCGATGGGGCCGGAGACCCAGTACTTC. Amino acid sequence: CASSYSMGPETQYF.

The gene calls are TRBV4-1 and TRBJ2-3; 9 positions agree with TRBD2. The CDR3 has 17 amino acids. V lost 0 bases, J lost 3 bases, and 7 bases stayed unmatched. Germline-derived CDR1 and CDR2 are MGHRA and YSYEKL. In nucleotides, the CDR3 is TGCGCCAGCAGCCAAGACGTCGCTGCGGGGGGGACAGATACGCAGTATTTT. It translates to CASSQDVAAGGTDTQYF.

The gene calls are TRBV7-2 and TRBJ2-2; no firm D call. V lost 5 bases and J lost 9, with 10 bases in between. CDR1 SGHTA and CDR2 FQGNSA come from the germline V gene. This CDR3 has 12 residues. The CDR3 sequence: CASSPGFRELFF. The CDR3 DNA reads as TGTGCCAGCAGCCCCGGGTTCCGGGAGCTGTTTTTT.

The chain couples TRBV9 to TRBJ2-3, with TRBD2 matching over 7 bases. Per germline, CDR1 SGDLS and CDR2 YYNGEE. This CDR3 spans 15 amino acids. The trim removed 3 bases at V and 2 bases at J, leaving 6 bases unmatched. The CDR3, as DNA: TGTGCCAGCAGCGGACGGGGGGACCACACAGATACGCAGTATTTT. Translating gives CASSGRGDHTDTQYF.

J is TRBJ2-7 and V is TRBV3-1 (or the pseudogene TRBV3-2), with D possibly TRBD2 on 5 matching bases. The CDR3 loop spans 13 amino acids. Trimming stripped 1 base from V and 6 bases from J, with 10 bases between. Looked up from germline, CDR1 is LGHDT and CDR2 is YNNKEL (reference sequence). Here the CDR3 DNA reads TGTGCCAGCAGCCAAGGCCGGAGGACCGAGCAGTACTTC. Protein: CASSQGRRTEQYF.